What follows is one TCR beta chain and its context. No antigen is known for it. Per-nucleotide qualities are absent, and no much larger clonotype sits a single base away. These data come from a study of Tregs in tolerant kidney transplant recipients (dated by TCRdb to about 2019). Looking at the study overall: Related donors were used in the transplants with nonmyeloablative bone marrow transplantation, and mixed chimerism was transient in the human trials. Before combined kidney and bone marrow transplantation, this study identified donor-specific regulatory T cells using TCRbeta sequencing and then followed those same cells after transplant.

For TCRbeta CDR3 sequencing, genomic DNA was extracted from sorted cells using the QIAGEN DNeasy Blood and Tissue Kit. High-throughput TCRbeta CDR3 sequencing, including PCR amplification with bias correction and internal controls, was performed commercially through immunoSEQ. Concerning the study's data processing: Unique productive TCRbeta sequences were defined by CDR3 nucleotide sequence where primers matched, and otherwise by CDR3 amino acid sequence together with Vbeta and Jbeta genes. As a correction for sorting error, sequences shared between sorted populations at a frequency ratio of 2:1 or less were discarded, and the remaining shared sequences were assigned to the higher population. Sequences were defined as donor-reactive when expanded at least 5-fold in CFSE-low cells versus unstimulated cells and present at a frequency of at least 0.01% in CFSE-low cells. Repertoire divergence was quantified by Jensen-Shannon divergence calculated from the top 100 TCRbeta sequences ranked by frequency. For samples with multiple sequencing runs, sorting error was corrected in each run separately before the runs were combined. TCRdb mirrors the immuneACCESS table, restricted to in-frame sequences. Some clones are absent from its copies; in checked studies, under half trace to an unresolved V gene, and the reason for the others is unknown. Clone size and the V and J calls come from that table; the DNA yielded D and trimming. The sample table shows about 94,000 clones, and over 85% are seen once. Of the sample, 0.35% to 0.55% is held by the ten largest clones.

Study-level results and caveats: The most biologically relevant and donor-specific TCRbeta repertoire appeared to be identified by expanding Tregs with activated donor B cells. For some patients, the PCR primers changed as time went on, which meant samples from those patients could not be compared with one another at the nucleotide level. Although technical replication error seemed to be minimal, the question of biological reproducibility was not addressed directly. Because only a small number of patients were included, the study had limitations, and the results will need to be validated in larger populations as well as under other immunosuppression protocols. In tolerant patients, the expansion of donor-specific Tregs was greater than global Treg expansion, suggesting that the expansion was antigen-driven rather than nonspecific.

Measured from the cysteine to the phenylalanine, the CDR3 is 13 residues long. The sequence is cut down to CDR3 DNA, 39 bases in frame from base 1. From the germline V gene, CDR1 is SNHLY and CDR2 is FYNNEI. Relative to germline, V is 3 bases shorter and J is 7 bases shorter, with 12 bases between their ends. The time point label of this sample denotes: blood sample drawn before combined kidney and bone marrow transplant. Thawed PBMCs were FACS-sorted into unstimulated Tregs (CD4+CD25+CD127-), CD4+ non-Tregs (CD4+CD25-), CD4 cells and CD8 cells. The patients were 4 recipients of combined kidney and bone marrow transplants from the ITN036ST trial, and samples were available only for these trial subjects. Healthy control blood was separated into PBMCs by Ficoll density gradient and cryopreserved, and patient PBMCs were collected both before and after transplant.

The rearrangement combines TRBV2 with TRBJ1-2; tentative D gene TRBD1, with 5 bases matching. The source was CD4+ T cells from blood, collected before the transplant. The TCR was taken from a human donor who received a combined kidney and bone marrow transplant. The CDR3 protein is CASSDSRVGGYTF. The base sequence is TGTGCCAGCAGTGACAGCAGGGTAGGTGGCTACACCTTC.